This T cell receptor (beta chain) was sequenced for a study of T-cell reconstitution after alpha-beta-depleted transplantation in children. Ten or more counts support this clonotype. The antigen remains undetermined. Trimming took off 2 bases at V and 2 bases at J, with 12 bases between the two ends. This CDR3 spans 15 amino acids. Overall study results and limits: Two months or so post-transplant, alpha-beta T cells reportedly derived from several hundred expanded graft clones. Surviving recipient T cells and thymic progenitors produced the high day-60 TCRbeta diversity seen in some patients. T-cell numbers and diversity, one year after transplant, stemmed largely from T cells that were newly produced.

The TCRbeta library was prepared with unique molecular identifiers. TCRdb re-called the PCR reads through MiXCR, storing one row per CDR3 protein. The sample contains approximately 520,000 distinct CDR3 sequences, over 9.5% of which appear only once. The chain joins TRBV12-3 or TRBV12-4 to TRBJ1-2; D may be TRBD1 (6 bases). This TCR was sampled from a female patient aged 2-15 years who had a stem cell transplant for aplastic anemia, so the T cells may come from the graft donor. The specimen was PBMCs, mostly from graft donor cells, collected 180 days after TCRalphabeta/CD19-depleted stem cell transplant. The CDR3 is CASSLRPGGNYGYTF. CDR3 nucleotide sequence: TGTGCCAGCAGTTTAAGGCCCGGGGGCAACTATGGCTACACCTTC.